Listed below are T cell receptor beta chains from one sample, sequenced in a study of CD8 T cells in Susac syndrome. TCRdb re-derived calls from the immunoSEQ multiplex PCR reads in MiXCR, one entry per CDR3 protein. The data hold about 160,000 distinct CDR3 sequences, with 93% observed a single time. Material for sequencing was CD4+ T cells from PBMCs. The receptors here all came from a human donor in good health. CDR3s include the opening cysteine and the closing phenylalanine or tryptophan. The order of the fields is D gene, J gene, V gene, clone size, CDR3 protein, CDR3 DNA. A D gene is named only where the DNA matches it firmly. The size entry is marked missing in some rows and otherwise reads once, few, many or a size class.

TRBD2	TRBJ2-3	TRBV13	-	CASSLGRGAGTDTQYF	TGTGCCAGCAGCCTTGGGCGGGGGGCAGGCACAGATACGCAGTATTTT
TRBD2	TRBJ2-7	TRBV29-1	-	CSVSNLAGAILTYEQYF	TGCAGCGTTTCAAACCTAGCGGGGGCCATCCTCACCTACGAGCAGTACTTC
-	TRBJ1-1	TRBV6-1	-	CASSGKRSISEYTEAFF	TGTGCCAGCAGTGGTAAGCGGTCAATCTCGGAGTACACTGAAGCTTTCTTT
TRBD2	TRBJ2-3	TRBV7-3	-	CASSLRGGAPTDTQYF	TGTGCCAGCAGCTTAAGGGGAGGGGCCCCCACAGATACGCAGTATTTT
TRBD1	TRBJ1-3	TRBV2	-	CASKTGPGNTIYF	TGTGCCAGCAAGACAGGGCCTGGAAACACCATATATTTT
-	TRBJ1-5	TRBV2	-	CASSWEGDQPQHF	TGTGCCAGCAGTTGGGAAGGAGATCAGCCCCAGCATTTT
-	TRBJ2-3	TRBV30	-	CARRENTDTQYF	TGTGCAAGACGAGAGAACACAGATACGCAGTATTTT
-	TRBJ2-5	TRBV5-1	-	CASTTGPKETQYF	TGCGCCAGCACGACCGGGCCAAAAGAGACCCAGTACTTC
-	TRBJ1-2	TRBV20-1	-	CSARPRGGYYTF	TGCAGTGCTAGACCACGGGGGGGTTACTACACCTTC
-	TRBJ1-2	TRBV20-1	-	CSALWRLGDGYTF	TGCAGTGCCCTGTGGAGACTGGGGGATGGCTACACCTTC
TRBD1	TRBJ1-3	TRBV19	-	CASSTRDRWSGNTIYF	TGTGCCAGTAGTACCCGGGACAGGTGGTCTGGAAACACCATATATTTT
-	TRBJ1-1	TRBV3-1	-	CASSQPGRDTEAFF	TGTGCCAGCAGCCAACCCGGCAGGGACACTGAAGCTTTCTTT
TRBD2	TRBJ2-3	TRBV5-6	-	CASSLFRTRSTDTQYF	TGTGCCAGCAGCTTGTTTAGGACTAGATCGACAGATACGCAGTATTTT
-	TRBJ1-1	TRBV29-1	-	CSAGVKKYTEAFF	TGCAGCGCGGGGGTAAAGAAATACACTGAAGCTTTCTTT
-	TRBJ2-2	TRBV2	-	CASSSRGHEQTGELFF	TGTGCCAGCAGTAGCAGGGGCCATGAACAAACCGGGGAGCTGTTTTTT
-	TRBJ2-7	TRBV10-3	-	CATSLSGPKSYEQYF	TGTGCCACTTCGCTGTCGGGACCGAAATCCTACGAGCAGTACTTC
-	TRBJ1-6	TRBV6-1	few	CATLEDLNSPLHF	TGTGCCACCTTGGAGGACCTAAATTCACCCCTCCACTTT
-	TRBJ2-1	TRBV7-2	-	CASSTDVAYNEQFF	TGTGCCAGCAGTACTGACGTAGCCTACAATGAGCAGTTCTTC
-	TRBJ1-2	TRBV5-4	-	CASSLGGGASYGYTF	TGTGCCAGCAGCTTGGGGGGGGGCGCGAGCTATGGCTACACCTTC
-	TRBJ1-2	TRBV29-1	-	CSVGRPAHYGYTF	TGCAGCGTTGGTCGCCCGGCTCACTATGGCTACACCTTC
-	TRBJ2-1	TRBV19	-	CASSMYGGPEQFF	TGTGCCAGTAGTATGTACGGGGGACCTGAGCAGTTCTTC
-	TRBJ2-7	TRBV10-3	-	CAISETGYDEQYF	TGTGCCATCAGTGAGACAGGGTATGACGAGCAGTACTTC
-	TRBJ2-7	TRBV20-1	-	CSAKRSGGPYEQYF	TGCAGTGCCAAAAGATCCGGGGGGCCCTACGAGCAGTACTTC
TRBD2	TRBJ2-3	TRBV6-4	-	CASSDSGTSAGTDTQYF	TGTGCCAGCAGTGACTCGGGGACTAGCGCGGGTACAGATACGCAGTATTTT
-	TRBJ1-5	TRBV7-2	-	CASSLATGNNQPQHF	TGTGCCAGCAGCTTAGCGACAGGTAACAATCAGCCCCAGCATTTT
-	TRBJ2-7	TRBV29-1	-	CSVVFSGMHEQYF	TGCAGCGTTGTATTCTCCGGGATGCACGAGCAGTACTTC
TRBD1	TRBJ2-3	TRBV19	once	CASRPGTGGTDTQYF	TGTGCCAGTAGACCCGGGACAGGGGGGACAGATACGCAGTATTTT
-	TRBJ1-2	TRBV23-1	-	CASSSGDLSYGYTF	TGCGCCAGCAGTTCGGGGGATCTCAGCTATGGCTACACCTTC
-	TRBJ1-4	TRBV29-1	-	CSVEVRDEKLFF	TGCAGCGTTGAGGTCAGGGATGAAAAACTGTTTTTT
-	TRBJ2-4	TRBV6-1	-	CASSEWAGKNIQYF	TGTGCCAGCAGTGAATGGGCGGGGAAAAACATTCAGTACTTC
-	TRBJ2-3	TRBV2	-	CASSEGGPPDTQYF	TGTGCCAGCAGTGAAGGGGGGCCCCCCGATACGCAGTATTTT
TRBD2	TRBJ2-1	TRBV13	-	CASSPTGLEPIPQFF	TGTGCCAGCAGCCCAACGGGACTAGAGCCGATCCCCCAGTTCTTC
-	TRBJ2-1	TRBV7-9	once	CASRKYNEQFF	TGTGCCAGCCGAAAGTACAATGAGCAGTTCTTC
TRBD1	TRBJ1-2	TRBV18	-	CASSPQGADGYTF	TGTGCCAGCTCACCACAGGGGGCCGATGGCTACACCTTC
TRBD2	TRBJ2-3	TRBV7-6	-	CASTRLAGGTNTQYF	TGTGCCAGCACCCGCCTAGCGGGCGGAACAAATACGCAGTATTTT
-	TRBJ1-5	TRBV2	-	CASNTGGSNQPQHF	TGTGCCAGCAACACTGGGGGTTCGAATCAGCCCCAGCATTTT
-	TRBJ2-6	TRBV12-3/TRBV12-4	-	CASRLGDGLSGANVLTF	TGTGCCAGCAGGTTGGGGGACGGCCTCTCTGGGGCCAACGTCCTGACTTTC
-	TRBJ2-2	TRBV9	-	CASSVVGGRSPGGELFF	TGTGCCAGCAGCGTAGTCGGGGGGCGCAGTCCCGGCGGGGAGCTGTTTTTT
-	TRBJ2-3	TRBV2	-	CASTADRNTDTQYF	TGTGCCAGCACCGCCGACCGGAACACAGATACGCAGTATTTT
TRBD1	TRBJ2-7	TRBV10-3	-	CAATGTGRNEQYF	TGTGCCGCTACCGGGACAGGGAGGAACGAGCAGTACTTC
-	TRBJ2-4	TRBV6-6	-	CASSSRTTGNIQYF	TGTGCCAGCAGTTCAAGGACTACCGGAAACATTCAGTACTTC
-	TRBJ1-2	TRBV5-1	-	CASRPSNYGYTF	TGCGCCAGCAGGCCCTCTAACTATGGCTACACCTTC
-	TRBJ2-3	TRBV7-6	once	CASSGGRADTQYF	TGTGCCAGCAGCGGGGGAAGGGCAGATACGCAGTATTTT
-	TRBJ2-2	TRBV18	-	CASSPREVPEVFF	TGTGCCAGCTCACCACGTGAGGTCCCTGAGGTGTTTTTT
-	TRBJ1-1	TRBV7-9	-	CASSIKLGSPEAFF	TGTGCCAGCAGTATAAAACTGGGATCGCCTGAAGCTTTCTTT
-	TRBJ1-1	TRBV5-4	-	CASRFYAGGNEAFF	TGTGCCAGCAGATTCTATGCAGGAGGAAATGAAGCTTTCTTT
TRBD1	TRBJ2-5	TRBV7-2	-	CASSPEGQVWETQYF	TGTGCCAGCAGCCCAGAGGGACAGGTCTGGGAGACCCAGTACTTC
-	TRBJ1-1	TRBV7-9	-	CASSPRAGGDTEAFF	TGTGCCAGCAGCCCAAGGGCGGGGGGTGACACTGAAGCTTTCTTT
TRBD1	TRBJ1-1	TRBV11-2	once	CASSPRTGGFTEAFF	TGTGCCAGCAGCCCTCGGACAGGGGGCTTCACTGAAGCTTTCTTT
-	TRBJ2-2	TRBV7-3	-	CASSLMALANTGELFF	TGTGCCAGCAGCTTAATGGCGCTCGCGAACACCGGGGAGCTGTTTTTT
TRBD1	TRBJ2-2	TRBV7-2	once	CASSPGTGYTGELFF	TGTGCCAGCAGCCCCGGGACAGGGTACACCGGGGAGCTGTTTTTT
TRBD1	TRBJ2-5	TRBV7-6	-	CASSLSDREQETQYF	TGTGCCAGCAGCTTAAGCGACAGGGAACAAGAGACCCAGTACTTC
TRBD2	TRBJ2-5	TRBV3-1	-	CASRPWDSGVQETQYF	TGTGCCAGCAGGCCTTGGGATAGCGGGGTGCAAGAGACCCAGTACTTC
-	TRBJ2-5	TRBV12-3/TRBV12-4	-	CASTIQRGGGETQYF	TGTGCCAGCACCATCCAGCGGGGAGGGGGAGAGACCCAGTACTTC
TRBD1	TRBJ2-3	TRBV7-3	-	CASSLGGQTDTQYF	TGTGCCAGCAGCTTAGGGGGACAGACAGATACGCAGTATTTT
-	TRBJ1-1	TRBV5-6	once	CASSLAIWGKANTEAFF	TGTGCCAGCAGCTTGGCCATCTGGGGCAAGGCGAACACTGAAGCTTTCTTT
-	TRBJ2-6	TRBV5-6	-	CASSLEPGSPTSGANVLTF	TGTGCCAGCAGCTTGGAACCGGGTAGTCCCACCTCTGGGGCCAACGTCCTGACTTTC
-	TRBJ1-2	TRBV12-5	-	CASGLDSASYGYTF	TGTGCTAGTGGTTTGGACAGCGCCTCCTATGGCTACACCTTC
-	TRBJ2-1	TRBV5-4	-	CASSLDPGPYNEQFF	TGTGCCAGCAGCTTGGACCCAGGGCCGTACAATGAGCAGTTCTTC
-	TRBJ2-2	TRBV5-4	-	CASSFDLRGGTGELFF	TGTGCCAGCAGCTTCGACCTCAGGGGAGGTACCGGGGAGCTGTTTTTT